This T cell receptor (beta chain) was obtained from a study of regulatory T cells in long-lasting Graves disease. Construction of the TCR beta libraries employed iRepertoire HTBI primers in conjunction with Arm-PCR of CDR3 regions. One entry per CDR3 protein, called by TCRdb with MiXCR from the multiplex PCR reads. The data contain roughly 350,000 distinct CDR3 sequences, around 15% of them seen just once; the ten biggest clones take up around 20%. The CDR3 loop spans 14 amino acids. V lost 4 bases to trimming and J lost 6 bases, with 13 bases between them. Sample time point: newly diagnosed GD, antithyroid drugs for less than 3 months. Extracted RNA from PBMCs served as the source of the TCR library. This clonotype was observed a handful of times. The data also belong to a second study, concerning T cells in Graves' hyperthyroidism and ophthalmopathy.

Here the sequenced sample was peripheral blood mononuclear cells (PBMCs), taken at new diagnosis, from a patient treated with antithyroid drugs. This TCR came from a young woman with Graves disease. The V and J genes are TRBV12-3 or TRBV12-4 and TRBJ2-1; D is undetermined. The CDR3: CASSWSPGSNEQFF. The DNA for the CDR3 is TGTGCCAGCAGTTGGAGCCCGGGCTCCAATGAGCAGTTCTTC.